This T cell receptor (beta chain) was sequenced for a study of blood T cells in healthy people across ages. Findings of the study overall: Relative to aged donors, long-lived donors carried more naive CD4+ cells and displayed higher diversity. CMV status of donors was unknown, possibly confounding expanded clonotype changes.

The CDR3 runs to 13 residues. Germline assignment: CDR1 WSHSY and CDR2 SAAADI. V gave up 7 bases and J gave up 4 bases; unmatched junction bases: 6. This clonotype appeared once. Its antigen is not known. Primers used in a second PCR of about 7 to 12 cycles were a sample-barcoded 5' primer and a J-beta primer mix. Using its own MiXCR run on the 5' RACE reads, TCRdb lists one record per CDR3 protein. There are approximately 600,000 distinct CDR3 sequences in the sample; 58% occur only once, and 30% to 40% lies in the top ten. The chain uses TRBV10-2 and TRBJ1-2; 7 bases line up with TRBD1. The source is a man aged 55 to 70 in good health. Sequencing input: blood. In nucleotides, the CDR3 is TGCGCCAGCAATTCACAGGGGACCTATGGCTACACCTTC. Protein sequence: CASNSQGTYGYTF.